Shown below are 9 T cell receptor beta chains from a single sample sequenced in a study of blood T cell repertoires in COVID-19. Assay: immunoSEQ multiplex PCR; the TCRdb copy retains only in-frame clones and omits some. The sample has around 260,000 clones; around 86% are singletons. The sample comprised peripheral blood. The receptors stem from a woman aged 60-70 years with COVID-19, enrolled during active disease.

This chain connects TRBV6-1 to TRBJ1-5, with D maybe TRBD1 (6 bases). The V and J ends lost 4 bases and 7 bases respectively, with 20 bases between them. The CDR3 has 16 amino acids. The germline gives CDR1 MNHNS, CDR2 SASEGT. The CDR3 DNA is TGTGCCAGCAGTGCCCAAGAACCAGGGGTCAGGCAGCCCCAGCATTTT. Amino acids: CASSAQEPGVRQPQHF.

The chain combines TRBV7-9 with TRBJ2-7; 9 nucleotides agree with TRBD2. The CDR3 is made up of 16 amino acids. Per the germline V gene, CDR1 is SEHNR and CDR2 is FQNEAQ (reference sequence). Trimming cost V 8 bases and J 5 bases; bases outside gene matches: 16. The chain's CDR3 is CASGNPIGTSRNEQYF. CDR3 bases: TGTGCCAGCGGCAACCCGATCGGGACTAGCCGAAACGAGCAGTACTTC.

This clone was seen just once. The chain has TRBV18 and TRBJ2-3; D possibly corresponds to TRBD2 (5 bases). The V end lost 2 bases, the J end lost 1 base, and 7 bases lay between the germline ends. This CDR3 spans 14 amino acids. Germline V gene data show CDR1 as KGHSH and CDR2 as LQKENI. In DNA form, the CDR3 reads TGTGCCAGCTCACCAGTTAGCGGCACAGATACGCAGTATTTT. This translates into CASSPVSGTDTQYF.

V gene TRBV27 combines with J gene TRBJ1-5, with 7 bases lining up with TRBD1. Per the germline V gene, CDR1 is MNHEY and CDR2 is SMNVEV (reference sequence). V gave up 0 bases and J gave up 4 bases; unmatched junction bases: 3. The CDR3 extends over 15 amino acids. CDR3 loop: CASSLSMTGNQPQHF. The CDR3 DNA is TGTGCCAGCAGTTTATCGATGACAGGGAATCAGCCCCAGCATTTT.

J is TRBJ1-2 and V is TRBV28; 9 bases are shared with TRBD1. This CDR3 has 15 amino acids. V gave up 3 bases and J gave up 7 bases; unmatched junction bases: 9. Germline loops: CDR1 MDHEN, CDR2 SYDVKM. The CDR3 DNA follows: TGTGCCAGCAGTTTCCCCGGGACAGGGCGGGGTGGCTACACCTTC. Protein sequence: CASSFPGTGRGGYTF.

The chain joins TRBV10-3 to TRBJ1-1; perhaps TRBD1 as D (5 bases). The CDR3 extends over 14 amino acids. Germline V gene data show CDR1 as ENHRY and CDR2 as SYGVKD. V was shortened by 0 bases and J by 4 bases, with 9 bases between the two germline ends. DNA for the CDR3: TGTGCCATCAGTGAGTCGGTAAGGGGCACTGAAGCTTTCTTT. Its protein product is CAISESVRGTEAFF.

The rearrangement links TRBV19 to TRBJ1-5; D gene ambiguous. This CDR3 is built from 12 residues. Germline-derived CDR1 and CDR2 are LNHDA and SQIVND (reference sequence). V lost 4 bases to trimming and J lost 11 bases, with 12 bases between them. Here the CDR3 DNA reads TGTGCCAGTAGTAGGGCAAAGGTGGCCCAGCATTTT. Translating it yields CASSRAKVAQHF.

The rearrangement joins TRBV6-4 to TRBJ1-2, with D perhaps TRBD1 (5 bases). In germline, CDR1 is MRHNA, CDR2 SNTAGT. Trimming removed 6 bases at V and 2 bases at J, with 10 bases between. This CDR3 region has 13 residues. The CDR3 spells CASRPGLNYGYTF. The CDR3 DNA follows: TGTGCCAGCAGGCCAGGGTTAAACTATGGCTACACCTTC.

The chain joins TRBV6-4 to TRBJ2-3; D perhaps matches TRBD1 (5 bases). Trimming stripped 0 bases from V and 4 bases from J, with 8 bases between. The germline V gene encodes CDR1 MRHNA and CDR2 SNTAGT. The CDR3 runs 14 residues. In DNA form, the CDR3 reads TGTGCCAGCAGTGACTCCCAGGGCCCAGATACGCAGTATTTT. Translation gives CASSDSQGPDTQYF.